The text below deals with one T cell receptor (beta chain). Clones were read by immunoSEQ multiplex PCR, and TCRdb kept only the in-frame ones, dropping some. Of around 45,000 clones listed, just under 80% are singletons. The sample comes from a study of T cells in tumors after PD-1 blockade. Specimen: PBMCs, collected before anti-PD-1 treatment. This receptor was obtained from a human donor with basal cell carcinoma.

CDR3 bases: TGTGCCAGCAGTGAGGAAGGACATAGCAATCAGCCCCAGCATTTT. Protein product: CASSEEGHSNQPQHF. The chain is built from TRBV2 and TRBJ1-5; D is perhaps TRBD1 (5 bases). Per the germline V gene, CDR1 is SNHLY and CDR2 is FYNNEI. Trimming removed 3 bases at V and 0 bases at J, with 9 bases between. The CDR3 totals 15 residues.